The present T cell receptor beta chain was sequenced within a study of cytomegalovirus exposure and HLA in healthy donors. Points from the study as a whole: For presence/absence analyses, sequencing depth was assumed to be roughly uniform across donors. Of the V segments, some could not be distinguished, including TRBV6-2 and TRBV6-3, and were excluded. Rare TCR sequences predominated, though certain public TCRs were found in many donors.

From germline, CDR1 is GTSNPN and CDR2 SVGIG (reference sequence). The CDR3 length is 11 residues. V gave up 8 bases and J gave up 0 bases, with 7 bases separating them. Both 60 Vbeta primers and 13 Jbeta primers went into the PCR. Here immunoSEQ multiplex PCR was the method, and the copy in TCRdb shows in-frame clones only, minus some. The table lists 70,000 to 100,000 clones, roughly 63% of them singletons, with about 22% in the top ten. Turning to this clone: Its matching antigen is unknown.

The TCR was taken from a woman between 45 and 60 years old in good health and CMV-seropositive. Material for sequencing was PBMCs. The gene calls are TRBV30 and TRBJ1-2; D uncertain. CDR3 residues: CAGTTNYGYTF. The DNA for the CDR3 is TGTGCCGGCACGACTAACTATGGCTACACCTTC. The whole variable domain, filled in from reference TRBV30 and TRBJ1-2, reads SQTIHQWPATLVQPVGSPLSLECTVEGTSNPNLYWYRQAAGRGLQLLFYSVGIGQISSEVPQNLSASRPQDRQFILSSKKLLLSDSGFYLCAGTTNYGYTFGSGTRLTVV.